Sequencing of this T cell receptor (beta chain) was carried out in a study of blood T cell repertoires in COVID-19. Assay used: immunoSEQ multiplex PCR; TCRdb lists only in-frame clones, some missing. The table has 230,000 or so clones, about 90% seen once. Germline lookup yields CDR1 DFQATT and CDR2 SNEGSKA (reference sequence). The CDR3 spans 12 residues. V lost 3 bases to trimming and J lost 7 bases, with 12 bases between them. The material sequenced was peripheral blood. The rearrangement joins TRBV20-1 to TRBJ1-1, with D possibly TRBD1 on 5 matching bases. The TCR originated in a woman aged 55 to 70 with COVID-19, enrolled during active disease. CDR3 residues: CSASGGVGEAFF. DNA of the CDR3: TGCAGTGCTAGTGGGGGGGTAGGTGAAGCTTTCTTT.